Included here is one TCR beta chain sequence, with context. The source of the sample is a study of shared T cell receptors in the human thymus. Germline values: CDR1 MGHRA, CDR2 YSYEKL. The CDR3 is made up of 19 amino acids. The V gene lost 0 bases and the J gene lost 0 bases, with 18 bases spanning the gap. Profiled with immunoSEQ multiplex PCR; TCRdb holds only in-frame clones, not every one. The data contain almost 550,000 clones, about 84% of them singletons. These data were likewise used in another study, on human thymus T cells.

Sample: thymocytes. The TCR originated in a boy younger than two with a congenital heart defect. The chain is built from TRBV4-1 and TRBJ2-1; TRBD1 might be the D (5 bases). This CDR3 reads CASSQDVGNDSASYNEQFF. Here the CDR3 DNA reads TGCGCCAGCAGCCAAGATGTTGGGAACGACAGCGCCTCCTACAATGAGCAGTTCTTC.